This TCR beta chain was recorded in a study of blood T cell repertoires in COVID-19. The CDR3 is 14 amino acids. Germline V lookup: CDR1 MNHEY, CDR2 SVGAGI. V dropped 2 bases and J dropped 4 bases, with 11 bases sitting between them. Here immunoSEQ multiplex PCR was the method, and the copy in TCRdb shows in-frame clones only, minus some. The data contain 40,000 or so clones, less than 85% of them singletons. This TCR came from a man aged 65 to 79 with acute or convalescent COVID-19. The sample comprised peripheral blood. J is TRBJ2-5 and V is TRBV6-5, with a tentative D call TRBD2 (6 bases). CDR3 in amino acids: CASSYGGSGETQYF. In DNA form, the CDR3 reads TGTGCCAGCAGTTACGGGGGGAGCGGAGAGACCCAGTACTTC.